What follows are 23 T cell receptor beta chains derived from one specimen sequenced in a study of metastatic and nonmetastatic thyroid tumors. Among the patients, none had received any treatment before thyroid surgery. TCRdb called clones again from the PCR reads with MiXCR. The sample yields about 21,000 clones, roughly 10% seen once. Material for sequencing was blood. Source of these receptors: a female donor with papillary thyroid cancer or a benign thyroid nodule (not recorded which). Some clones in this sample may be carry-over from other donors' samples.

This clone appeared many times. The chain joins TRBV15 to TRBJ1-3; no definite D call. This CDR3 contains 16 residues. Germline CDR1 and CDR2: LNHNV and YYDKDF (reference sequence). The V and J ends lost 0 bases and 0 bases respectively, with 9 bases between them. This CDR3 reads CATSRDHGSSGNTIYF. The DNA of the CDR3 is TGTGCCACCAGCAGAGATCATGGGAGCTCTGGAAACACCATATATTTT.

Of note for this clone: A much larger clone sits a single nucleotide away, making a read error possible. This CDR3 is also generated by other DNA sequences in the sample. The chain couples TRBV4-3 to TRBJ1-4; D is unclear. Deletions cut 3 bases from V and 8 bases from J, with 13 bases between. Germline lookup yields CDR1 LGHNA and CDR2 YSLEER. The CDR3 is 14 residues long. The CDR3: CASSQEQTFEKLFF. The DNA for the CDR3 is TGCGCCAGCAGCCAGGAACAGACTTTCGAAAAACTGTTTTTT.

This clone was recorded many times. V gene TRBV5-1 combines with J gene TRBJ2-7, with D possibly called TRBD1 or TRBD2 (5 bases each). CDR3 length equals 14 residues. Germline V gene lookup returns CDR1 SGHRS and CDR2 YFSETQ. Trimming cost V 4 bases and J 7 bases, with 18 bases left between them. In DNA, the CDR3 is TGCGCCAGCAGCCCTACCTGGGACGCTGGGGAGCAGTACTTC. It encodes CASSPTWDAGEQYF.

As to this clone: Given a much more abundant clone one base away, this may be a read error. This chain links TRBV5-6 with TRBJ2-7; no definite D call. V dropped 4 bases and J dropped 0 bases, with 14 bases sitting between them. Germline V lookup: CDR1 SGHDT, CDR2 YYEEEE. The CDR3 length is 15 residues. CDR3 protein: CASSANIEISYEQYF. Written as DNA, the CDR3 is TGTGCCAGCAGCGCAAACATCGAGATCTCCTACGAGCAGTACTTC.

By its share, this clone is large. CDR3 sequence reads: CASSEGLDTGELFF. CDR3 bases: TGTGCCAGCAGTGAGGGACTGGACACCGGGGAGCTGTTTTTT. The rearrangement uses TRBV6-2 or TRBV6-3 and TRBJ2-2; TRBD2 is a possible D gene (6 bases). V was shortened by 5 bases and J by 3 bases, with 10 bases between the two germline ends. There are 14 residues in the CDR3. Per germline, CDR1 MNHEY and CDR2 SVGEGT.

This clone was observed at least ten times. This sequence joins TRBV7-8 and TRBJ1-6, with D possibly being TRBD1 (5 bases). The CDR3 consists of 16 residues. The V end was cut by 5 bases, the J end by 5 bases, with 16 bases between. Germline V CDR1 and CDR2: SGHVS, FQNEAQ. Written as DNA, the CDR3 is TGTGCCAGCAGCCCCAAGAGGGACCGCCATAATTCACCCCTCCACTTT. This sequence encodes CASSPKRDRHNSPLHF.

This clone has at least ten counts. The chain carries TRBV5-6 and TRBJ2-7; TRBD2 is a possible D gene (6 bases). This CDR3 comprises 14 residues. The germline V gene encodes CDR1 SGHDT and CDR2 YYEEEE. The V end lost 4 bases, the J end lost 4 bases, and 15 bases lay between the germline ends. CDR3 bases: TGTGCCAGCAGCGTCCGGGACTCCCTTTACGAGCAGTACTTC. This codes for CASSVRDSLYEQYF.

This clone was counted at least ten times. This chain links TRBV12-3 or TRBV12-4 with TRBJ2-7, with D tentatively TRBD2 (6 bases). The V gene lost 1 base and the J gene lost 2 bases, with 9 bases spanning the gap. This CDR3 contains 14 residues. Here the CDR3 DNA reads TGTGCCAGCAGTTTAGGCGGGACCACCTACGAGCAGTACTTC. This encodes CASSLGGTTYEQYF.

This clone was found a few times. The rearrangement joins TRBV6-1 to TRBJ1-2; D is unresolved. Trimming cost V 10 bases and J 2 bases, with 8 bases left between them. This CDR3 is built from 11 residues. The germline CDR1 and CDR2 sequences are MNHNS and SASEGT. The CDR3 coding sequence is TGTGCCACCACGGTGAACTATGGCTACACCTTC. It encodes CATTVNYGYTF.

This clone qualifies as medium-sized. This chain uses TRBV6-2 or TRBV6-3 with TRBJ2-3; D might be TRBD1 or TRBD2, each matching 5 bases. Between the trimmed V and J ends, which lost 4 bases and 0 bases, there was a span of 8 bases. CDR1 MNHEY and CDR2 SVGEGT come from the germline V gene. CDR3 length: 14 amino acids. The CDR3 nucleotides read TGTGCCAGCAGTTTTGGGGACAGCACAGATACGCAGTATTTT. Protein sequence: CASSFGDSTDTQYF.

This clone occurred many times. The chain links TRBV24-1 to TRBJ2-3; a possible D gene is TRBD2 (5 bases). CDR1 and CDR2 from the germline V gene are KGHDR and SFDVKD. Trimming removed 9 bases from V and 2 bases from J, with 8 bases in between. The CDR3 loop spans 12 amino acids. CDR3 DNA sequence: TGTGCCACCCGAGGGCTCACAGATACGCAGTATTTT. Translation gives CATRGLTDTQYF.

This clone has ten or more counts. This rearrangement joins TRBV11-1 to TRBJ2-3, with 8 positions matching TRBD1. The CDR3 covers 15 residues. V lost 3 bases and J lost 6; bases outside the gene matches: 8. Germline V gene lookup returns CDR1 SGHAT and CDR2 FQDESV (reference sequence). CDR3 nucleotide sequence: TGTGCCAGCAGCTTCCGGGACAGGCAGGACGATACGCAGTATTTT. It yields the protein CASSFRDRQDDTQYF.

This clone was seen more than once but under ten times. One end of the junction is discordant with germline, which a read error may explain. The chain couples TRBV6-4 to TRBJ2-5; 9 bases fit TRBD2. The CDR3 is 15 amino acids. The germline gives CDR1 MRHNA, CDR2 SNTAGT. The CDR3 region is CASSDSSGRPETQCF. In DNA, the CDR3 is TGTGCCAGCAGTGACTCTAGCGGGAGACCAGAGACCCAGTGCTTC.

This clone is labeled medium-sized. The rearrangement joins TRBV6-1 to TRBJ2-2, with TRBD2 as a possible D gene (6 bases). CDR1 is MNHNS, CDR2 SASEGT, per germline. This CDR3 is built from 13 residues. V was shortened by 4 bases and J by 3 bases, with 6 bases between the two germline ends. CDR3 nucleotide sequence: TGTGCCAGCAGTGGGGGGGACACCGGGGAGCTGTTTTTT. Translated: CASSGGDTGELFF.

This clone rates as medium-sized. Here the CDR3 reads CASSTGSNEQYF. The CDR3 DNA is TGTGCCAGCAGCACCGGGTCTAACGAGCAGTACTTC. The genes are TRBV6-1 and TRBJ2-7; D is unresolved. V was shortened by 6 bases and J by 5 bases, with 11 bases between the two germline ends. Germline lookup yields CDR1 MNHNS and CDR2 SASEGT. The CDR3 is 12 amino acids.

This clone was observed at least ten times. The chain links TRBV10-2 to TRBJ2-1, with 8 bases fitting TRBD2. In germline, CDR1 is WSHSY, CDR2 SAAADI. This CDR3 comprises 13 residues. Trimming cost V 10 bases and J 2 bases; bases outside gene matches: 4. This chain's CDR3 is CATQAGAYNEQFF. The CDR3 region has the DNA TGCGCCACCCAAGCGGGAGCCTACAATGAGCAGTTCTTC.

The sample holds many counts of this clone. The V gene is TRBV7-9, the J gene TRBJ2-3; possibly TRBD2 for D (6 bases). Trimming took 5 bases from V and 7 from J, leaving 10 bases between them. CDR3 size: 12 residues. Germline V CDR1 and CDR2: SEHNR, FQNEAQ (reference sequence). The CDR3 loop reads CASSLAGYTQYF. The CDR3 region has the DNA TGTGCCAGCAGCCTGGCGGGATATACGCAGTATTTT.

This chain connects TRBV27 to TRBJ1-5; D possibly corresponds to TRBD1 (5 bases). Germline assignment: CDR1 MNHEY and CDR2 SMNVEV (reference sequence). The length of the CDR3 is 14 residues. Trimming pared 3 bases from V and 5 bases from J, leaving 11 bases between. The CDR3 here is CASSFGGGDQPQHF. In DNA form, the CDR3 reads TGTGCCAGCAGTTTTGGGGGGGGTGATCAGCCCCAGCATTTT.

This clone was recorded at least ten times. CDR3 DNA sequence: TGCAGTGCTTTGATCCGGGACCCCAATTCACCCCTCCACTTT. Its protein product is CSALIRDPNSPLHF. The J gene is TRBJ1-6, the V gene TRBV20-1; D is perhaps TRBD1 (5 bases). Germline CDR1 and CDR2: DFQATT and SNEGSKA (reference sequence). Trimming took 5 bases from V and 7 from J, leaving 15 bases between them. The CDR3 extends over 14 amino acids.

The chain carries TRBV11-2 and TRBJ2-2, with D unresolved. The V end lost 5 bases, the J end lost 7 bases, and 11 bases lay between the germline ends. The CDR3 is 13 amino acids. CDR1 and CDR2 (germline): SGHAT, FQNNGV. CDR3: CASSPLVHGELFF. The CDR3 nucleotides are TGTGCCAGCAGCCCCCTCGTGCACGGGGAGCTGTTTTTT.

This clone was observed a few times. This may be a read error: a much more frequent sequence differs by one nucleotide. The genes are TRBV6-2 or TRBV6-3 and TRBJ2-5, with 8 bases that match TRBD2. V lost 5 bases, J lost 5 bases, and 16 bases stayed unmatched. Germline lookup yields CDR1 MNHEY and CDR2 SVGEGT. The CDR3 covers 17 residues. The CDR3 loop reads CASSLVGSGSGGETQYF. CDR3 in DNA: TGTGCCAGCAGTCTGGTCGGTAGCGGGTCGGGGGGGGAGACCCAGTACTTC.

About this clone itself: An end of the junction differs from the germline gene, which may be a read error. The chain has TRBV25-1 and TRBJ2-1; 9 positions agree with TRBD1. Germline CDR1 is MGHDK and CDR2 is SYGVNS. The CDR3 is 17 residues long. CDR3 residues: CASSFGGPGQGYHEQFF. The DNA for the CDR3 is TGCGCCAGCAGTTTTGGGGGGCCGGGACAGGGTTACCATGAGCAGTTCTTC.

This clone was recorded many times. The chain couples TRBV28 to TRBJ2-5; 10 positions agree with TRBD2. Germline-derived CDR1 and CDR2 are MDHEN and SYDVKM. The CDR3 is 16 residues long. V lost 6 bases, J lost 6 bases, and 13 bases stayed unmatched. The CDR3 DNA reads TGTGCCAGCAGCCCCCGGCTAGCGGGAGTCGCAAAGACCCAGTACTTC. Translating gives CASSPRLAGVAKTQYF. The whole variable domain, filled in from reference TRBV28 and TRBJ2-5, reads DVKVTQSSRYLVKRTGEKVFLECVQDMDHENMFWYRQDPGLGLRLIYFSYDVKMKEKGDIPEGYSVSREKKERFSLILESASTNQTSMYLCASSPRLAGVAKTQYFGPGTRLLVL.